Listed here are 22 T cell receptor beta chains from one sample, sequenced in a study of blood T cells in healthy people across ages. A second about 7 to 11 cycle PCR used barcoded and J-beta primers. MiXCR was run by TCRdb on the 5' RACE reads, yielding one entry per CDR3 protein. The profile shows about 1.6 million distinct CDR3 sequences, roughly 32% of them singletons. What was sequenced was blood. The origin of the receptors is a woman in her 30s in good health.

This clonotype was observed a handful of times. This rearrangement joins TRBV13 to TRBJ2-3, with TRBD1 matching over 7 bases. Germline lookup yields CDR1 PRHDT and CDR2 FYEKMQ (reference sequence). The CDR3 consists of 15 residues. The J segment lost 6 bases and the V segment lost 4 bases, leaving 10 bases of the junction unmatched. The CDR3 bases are TGTGCCAGCAGCTCGAGGGGGCGTGGGCGGGATACGCAGTATTTT. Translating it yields CASSSRGRGRDTQYF. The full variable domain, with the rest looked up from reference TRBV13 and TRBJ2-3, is AAGVIQSPRHLIKEKRETATLKCYPIPRHDTVYWYQQGPGQDPQFLISFYEKMQSDKGSIPDRFSAQQFSDYHSELNMSSLELGDSALYFCASSSRGRGRDTQYFGPGTRLTVL.

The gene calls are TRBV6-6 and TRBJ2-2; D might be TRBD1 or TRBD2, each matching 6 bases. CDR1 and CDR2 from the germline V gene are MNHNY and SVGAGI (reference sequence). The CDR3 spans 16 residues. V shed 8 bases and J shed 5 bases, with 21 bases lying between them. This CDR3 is CASEFGGPSPTGELFF. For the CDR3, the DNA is TGTGCCAGCGAGTTTGGGGGGCCGTCCCCTACCGGGGAGCTGTTTTTT.

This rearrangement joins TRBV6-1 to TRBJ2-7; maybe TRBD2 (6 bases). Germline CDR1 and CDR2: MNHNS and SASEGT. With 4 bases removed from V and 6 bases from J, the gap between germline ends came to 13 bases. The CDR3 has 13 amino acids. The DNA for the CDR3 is TGTGCCAGCAGTGGCGGGATCGTAAGCGAGCAGTACTTC. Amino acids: CASSGGIVSEQYF.

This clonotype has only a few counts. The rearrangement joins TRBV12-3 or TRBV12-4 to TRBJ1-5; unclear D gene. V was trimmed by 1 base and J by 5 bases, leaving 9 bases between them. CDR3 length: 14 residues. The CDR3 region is CASSLGPSHQPQHF. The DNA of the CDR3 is TGTGCCAGCAGTTTAGGGCCTTCGCATCAGCCCCAGCATTTT.

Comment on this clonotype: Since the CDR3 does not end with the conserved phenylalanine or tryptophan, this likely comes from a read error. CDR3 in DNA: TGTGCCAGCAGTTGGTCACGGACAGACACAGATACGCAGTATTCT. Translated: CASSWSRTDTDTQYS. This chain links TRBV12-3 or TRBV12-4 with TRBJ2-3, with D perhaps matching TRBD1 (6 bases). The length of the CDR3 is 15 residues. Trimming took off 4 bases at V and 2 bases at J, with 13 bases between the two ends.

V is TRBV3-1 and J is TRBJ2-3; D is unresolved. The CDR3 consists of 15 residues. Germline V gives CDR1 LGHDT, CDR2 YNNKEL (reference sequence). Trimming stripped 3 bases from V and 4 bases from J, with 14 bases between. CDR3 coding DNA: TGTGCCAGCAGCCATGCCCCGGACGGGCCAGATACGCAGTATTTT. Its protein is CASSHAPDGPDTQYF.

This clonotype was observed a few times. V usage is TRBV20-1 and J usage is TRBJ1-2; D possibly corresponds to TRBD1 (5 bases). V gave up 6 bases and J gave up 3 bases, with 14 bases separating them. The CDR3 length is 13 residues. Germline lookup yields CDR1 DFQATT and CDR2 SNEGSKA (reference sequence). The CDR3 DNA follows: TGCAGTGCCAACCTGGGACGGTACTATGGCTACACCTTC. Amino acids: CSANLGRYYGYTF.

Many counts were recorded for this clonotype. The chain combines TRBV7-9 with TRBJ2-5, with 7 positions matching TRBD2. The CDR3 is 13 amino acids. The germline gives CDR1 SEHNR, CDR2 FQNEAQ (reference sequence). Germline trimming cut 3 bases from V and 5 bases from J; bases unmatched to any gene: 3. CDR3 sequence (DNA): TGTGCCAGCAGCTTGGGGGGGACGGAGACCCAGTACTTC. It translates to CASSLGGTETQYF.

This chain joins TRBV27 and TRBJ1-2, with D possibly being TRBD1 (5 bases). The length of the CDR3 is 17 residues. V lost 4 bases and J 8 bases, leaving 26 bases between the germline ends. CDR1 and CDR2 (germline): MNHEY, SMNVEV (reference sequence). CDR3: CASSSTSAGWGRNGYTF. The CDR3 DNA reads TGTGCCAGCAGTTCTACTTCGGCAGGGTGGGGAAGGAACGGCTACACCTTC.

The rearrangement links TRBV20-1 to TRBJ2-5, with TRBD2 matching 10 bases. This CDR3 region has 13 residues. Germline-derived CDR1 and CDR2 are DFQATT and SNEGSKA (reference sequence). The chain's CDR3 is CSASGGALETQYF. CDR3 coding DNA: TGCAGCGCAAGCGGGGGGGCATTGGAGACCCAGTACTTC.

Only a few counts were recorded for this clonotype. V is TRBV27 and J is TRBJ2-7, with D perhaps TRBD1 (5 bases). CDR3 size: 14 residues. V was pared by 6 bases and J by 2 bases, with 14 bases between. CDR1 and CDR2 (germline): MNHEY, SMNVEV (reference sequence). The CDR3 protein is CASRPQTAPYEQYF. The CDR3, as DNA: TGTGCCAGCAGGCCTCAGACAGCACCCTACGAGCAGTACTTC.

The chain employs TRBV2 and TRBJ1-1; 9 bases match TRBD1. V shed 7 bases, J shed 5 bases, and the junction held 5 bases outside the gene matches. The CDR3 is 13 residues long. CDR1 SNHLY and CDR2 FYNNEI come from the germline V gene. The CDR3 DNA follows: TGTGCCAGCAAACAGGGGGCAGGGACTGAAGCTTTCTTT. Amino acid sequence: CASKQGAGTEAFF.

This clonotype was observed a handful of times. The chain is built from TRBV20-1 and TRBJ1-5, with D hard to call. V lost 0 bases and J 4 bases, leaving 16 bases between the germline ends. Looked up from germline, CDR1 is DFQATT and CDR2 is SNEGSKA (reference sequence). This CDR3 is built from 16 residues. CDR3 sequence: CSARDAVGVRNQPQHF. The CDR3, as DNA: TGCAGTGCTAGAGACGCTGTGGGAGTTCGAAATCAGCCCCAGCATTTT.

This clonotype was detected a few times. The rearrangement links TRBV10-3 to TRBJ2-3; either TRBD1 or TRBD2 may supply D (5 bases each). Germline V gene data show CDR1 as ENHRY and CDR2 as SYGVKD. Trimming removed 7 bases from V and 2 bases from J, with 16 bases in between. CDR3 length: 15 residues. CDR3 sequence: CAITNPEDNTDTQYF. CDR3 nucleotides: TGTGCCATCACCAACCCGGAGGACAACACAGATACGCAGTATTTT.

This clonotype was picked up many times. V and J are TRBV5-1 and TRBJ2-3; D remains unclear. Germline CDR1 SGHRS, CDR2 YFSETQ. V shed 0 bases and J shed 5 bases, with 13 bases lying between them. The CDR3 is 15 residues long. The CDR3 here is CASSLGQALGDTQYF. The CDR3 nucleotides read TGCGCCAGCAGCTTGGGCCAGGCCCTTGGAGATACGCAGTATTTT.

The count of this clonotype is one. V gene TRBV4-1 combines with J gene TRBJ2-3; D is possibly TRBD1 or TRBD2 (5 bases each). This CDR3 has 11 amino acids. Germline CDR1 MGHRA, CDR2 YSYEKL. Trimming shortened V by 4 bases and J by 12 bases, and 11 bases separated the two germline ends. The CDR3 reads CASSRNGTQYF. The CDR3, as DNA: TGCGCCAGCAGCCGTAACGGGACCCAGTATTTT.

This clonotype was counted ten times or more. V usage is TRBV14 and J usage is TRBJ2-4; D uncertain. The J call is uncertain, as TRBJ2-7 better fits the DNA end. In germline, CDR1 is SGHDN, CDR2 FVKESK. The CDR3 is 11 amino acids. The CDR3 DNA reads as TGTGCCAGCAGCCAAAAGGGCGAGCAGTACTTC. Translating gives CASSQKGEQYF.

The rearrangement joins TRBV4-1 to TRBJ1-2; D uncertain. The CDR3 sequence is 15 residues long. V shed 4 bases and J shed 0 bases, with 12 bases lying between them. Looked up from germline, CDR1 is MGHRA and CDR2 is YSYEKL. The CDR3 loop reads CASSPPVGTNYGYTF. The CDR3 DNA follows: TGCGCCAGCAGCCCTCCGGTGGGCACTAACTATGGCTACACCTTC.

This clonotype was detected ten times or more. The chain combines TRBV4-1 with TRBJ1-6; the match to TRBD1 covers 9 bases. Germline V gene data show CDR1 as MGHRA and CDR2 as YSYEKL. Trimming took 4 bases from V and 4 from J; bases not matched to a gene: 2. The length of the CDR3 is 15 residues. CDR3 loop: CASSPGQGYNSPLHF. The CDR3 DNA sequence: TGCGCCAGCAGCCCAGGACAGGGGTATAATTCACCCCTCCACTTT.

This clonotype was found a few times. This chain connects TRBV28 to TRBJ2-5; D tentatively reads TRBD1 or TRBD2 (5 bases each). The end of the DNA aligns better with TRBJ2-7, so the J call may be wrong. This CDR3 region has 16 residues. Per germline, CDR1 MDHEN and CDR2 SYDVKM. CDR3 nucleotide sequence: TGTGCCAGCAGTCCGAACGGGGCAGGGAGTGGCCACGAGCAGTACTTC. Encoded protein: CASSPNGAGSGHEQYF.

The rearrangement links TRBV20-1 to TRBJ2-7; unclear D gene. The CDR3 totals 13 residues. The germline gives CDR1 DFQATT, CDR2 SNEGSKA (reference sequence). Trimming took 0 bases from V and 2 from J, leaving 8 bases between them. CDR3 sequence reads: CSARDRFTYEQYF. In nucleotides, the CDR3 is TGCAGTGCTAGAGACCGGTTTACCTACGAGCAGTACTTC.

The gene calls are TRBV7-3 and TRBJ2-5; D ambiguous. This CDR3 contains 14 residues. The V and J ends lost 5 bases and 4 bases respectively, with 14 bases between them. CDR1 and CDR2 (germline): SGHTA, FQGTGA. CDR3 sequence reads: CASSPSSRRETQYF. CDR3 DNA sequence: TGTGCCAGCAGCCCCAGCTCAAGGCGAGAGACCCAGTACTTC. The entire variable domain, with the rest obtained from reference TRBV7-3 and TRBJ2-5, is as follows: GAGVSQTPSNKVTEKGKYVELRCDPISGHTALYWYRQSLGQGPEFLIYFQGTGAADDSGLPNDRFFAVRPEGSVSTLKIQRTERGDSAVYLCASSPSSRRETQYFGPGTRLLVL.